The T cell receptor (beta chain) described here comes from a study of T-cell reconstitution after alpha-beta-depleted transplantation in children. Study-level results: In patients about two months after transplant, alpha-beta T cells reportedly arose from several hundred expanded graft clones. A year post-transplant, T-cell counts and diversity derived mostly from newly produced T cells. The study traced high day-60 TCRbeta diversity in some patients to surviving recipient T cells and thymic progenitors.

Preparation of the TCRbeta library involved a method that used unique molecular identifiers. TCRdb reprocessed the PCR reads with MiXCR, giving one entry per CDR3 protein. The data contain around 140,000 distinct CDR3 sequences, around 10% of them seen just once; the ten biggest clones take up less than 20%. Comments on this clonotype: Its antigen is as yet unknown. Being one base from a much bigger clone, this may be a read error.

The CDR3 contains 17 residues. Germline V gives CDR1 WSHSY, CDR2 SAAADI. The source material was PBMCs, mostly from graft donor cells, sampled 180 days after TCRalphabeta/CD19-depleted stem cell transplant. The TCR was taken from a female patient aged 2-15 years who had a stem cell transplant for congenital amegakaryocytic thrombocytopenia, so the T cells may come from the graft donor. The chain carries TRBV10-2 and TRBJ2-5; perhaps D is TRBD1 or TRBD2 (6 bases each). The CDR3 reads CAISESFAGGEGETQYF. The CDR3 coding sequence is TGCGCCATCAGTGAGTCGTTTGCCGGGGGCGAAGGGGAGACCCAGTACTTC.